This T cell receptor beta chain comes out of a study of CXCR3-negative and CXCR3-positive naive CD8 T cells. Study in general: About 135 million TRB reads in total, about 1.5 +/- 0.3 million per library.

Every CD8+ T cell subset underwent triplicate sorting at a few hundred thousand cells apiece. The CD45RO-CCR7+CD27+CD95- phenotype denoted naive CD8+ T cells. CDR3 length: 16 residues. Looked up from germline, CDR1 is MDHEN and CDR2 is SYDVKM. Study-level results: Once cells were cryopreserved, CXCR3 expression went down partly, and most assays used fresh PBMCs. Hydrophobicity of TRB CDR3s was greater in CXCR3-positive naive cells than in CXCR3-negative naive cells.

Of note for this clonotype: Its specificity is not known.

UMI labels and 5' RACE were used to prepare the TRB cDNA libraries. TCRdb reprocessed the 5' RACE reads; each CDR3 protein has one entry and no DNA is given. This table lists over 100,000 distinct CDR3 sequences. The sequence came from a human donor in good health. Some clones in this sample may be carry-over from other donors' samples. Sequenced input: naive CXCR3+ CD8+ T cells from blood. Subset in this sample: CD45RO-CCR7+CD27+CD95- naive CD8+ T cells expressing CXCR3 (TNR3+). V usage is TRBV28 and J usage is TRBJ2-3; TCRdb's D call of TRBD2 is untestable without DNA. CDR3 loop: CASSLYPGARGDTQYF.